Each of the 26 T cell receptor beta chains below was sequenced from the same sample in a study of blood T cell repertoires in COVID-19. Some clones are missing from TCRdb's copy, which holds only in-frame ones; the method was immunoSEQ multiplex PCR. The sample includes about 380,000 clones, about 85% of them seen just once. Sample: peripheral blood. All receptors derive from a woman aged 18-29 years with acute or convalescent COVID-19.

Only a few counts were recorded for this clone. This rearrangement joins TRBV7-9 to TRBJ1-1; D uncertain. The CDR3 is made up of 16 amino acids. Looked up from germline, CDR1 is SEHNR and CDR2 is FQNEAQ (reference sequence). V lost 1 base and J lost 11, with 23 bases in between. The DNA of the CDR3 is TGTGCCAGCAGCTTAGGATCGTATATGCTCGGGAGTCTGGCTTTCTTT. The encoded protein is CASSLGSYMLGSLAFF.

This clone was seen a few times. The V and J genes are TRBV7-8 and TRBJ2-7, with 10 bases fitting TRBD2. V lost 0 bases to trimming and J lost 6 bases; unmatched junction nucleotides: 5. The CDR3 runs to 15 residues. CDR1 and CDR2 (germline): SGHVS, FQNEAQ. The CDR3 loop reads CASSLAGLAGAEQYF. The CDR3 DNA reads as TGTGCCAGCAGCTTAGCGGGGCTAGCGGGAGCCGAGCAGTACTTC.

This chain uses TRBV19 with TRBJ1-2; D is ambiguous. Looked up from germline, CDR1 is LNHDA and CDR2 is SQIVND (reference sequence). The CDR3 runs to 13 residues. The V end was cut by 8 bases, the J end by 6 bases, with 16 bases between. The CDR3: CASSEVLLHGYTF. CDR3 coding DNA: TGTGCCAGTTCAGAAGTGCTGTTGCATGGCTACACCTTC.

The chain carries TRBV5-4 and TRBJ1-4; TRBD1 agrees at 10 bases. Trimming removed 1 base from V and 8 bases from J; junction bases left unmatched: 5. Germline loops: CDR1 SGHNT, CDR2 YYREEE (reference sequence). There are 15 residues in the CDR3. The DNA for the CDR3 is TGTGCCAGCAGCTTGTCCGGGACAGGGGAGGAAAAACTGTTTTTT. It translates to CASSLSGTGEEKLFF.

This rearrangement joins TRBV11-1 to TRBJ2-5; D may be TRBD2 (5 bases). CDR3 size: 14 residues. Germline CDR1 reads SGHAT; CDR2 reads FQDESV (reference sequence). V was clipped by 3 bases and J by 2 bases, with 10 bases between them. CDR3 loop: CASSLGASQETQYF. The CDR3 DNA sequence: TGTGCCAGCAGCTTGGGAGCCTCGCAAGAGACCCAGTACTTC.

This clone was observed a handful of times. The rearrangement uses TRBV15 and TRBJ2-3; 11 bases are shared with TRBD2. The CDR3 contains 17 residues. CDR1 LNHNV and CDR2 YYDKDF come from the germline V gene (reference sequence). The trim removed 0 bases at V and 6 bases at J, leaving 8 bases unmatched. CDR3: CATSRDRASGGRDTQYF. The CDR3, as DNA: TGTGCCACCAGCAGAGATCGGGCTAGCGGGGGGAGGGATACGCAGTATTTT.

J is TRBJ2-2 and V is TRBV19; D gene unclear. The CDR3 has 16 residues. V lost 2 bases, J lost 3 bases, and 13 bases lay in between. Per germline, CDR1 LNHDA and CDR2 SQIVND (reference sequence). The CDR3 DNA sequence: TGTGCCAGTAGTATACTACCACCCGAGGACACCGGGGAGCTGTTTTTT. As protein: CASSILPPEDTGELFF.

In DNA form, the CDR3 reads TGTGCCAGCAGGGTCACAGGACGGGCTGAAGCTTTCTTT. Translated, it gives CASRVTGRAEAFF. The chain couples TRBV28 to TRBJ1-1; D possibly corresponds to TRBD1 (5 bases). Germline values: CDR1 MDHEN, CDR2 SYDVKM. The CDR3 runs to 13 residues. Trimming left V 6 bases short and J 6 bases short, with 14 bases between.

CDR3 region: CASSEFRGSNYGYTF. The CDR3 nucleotides read TGTGCCAGCAGTGAGTTCAGGGGATCGAACTATGGCTACACCTTC. V usage is TRBV2 and J usage is TRBJ1-2; D possibly corresponds to TRBD1 (6 bases). The CDR3 runs to 15 residues. Germline lookup yields CDR1 SNHLY and CDR2 FYNNEI. Trimming took off 3 bases at V and 2 bases at J, with 13 bases between the two ends.

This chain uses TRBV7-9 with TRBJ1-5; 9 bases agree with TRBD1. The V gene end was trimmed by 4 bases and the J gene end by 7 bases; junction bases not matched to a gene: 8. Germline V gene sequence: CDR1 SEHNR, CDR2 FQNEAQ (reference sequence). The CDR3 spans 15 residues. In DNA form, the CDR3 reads TGTGCCAGCAGCTCAAGCCGGGACAGGGAGCAGCCCCAGCATTTT. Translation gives CASSSSRDREQPQHF.

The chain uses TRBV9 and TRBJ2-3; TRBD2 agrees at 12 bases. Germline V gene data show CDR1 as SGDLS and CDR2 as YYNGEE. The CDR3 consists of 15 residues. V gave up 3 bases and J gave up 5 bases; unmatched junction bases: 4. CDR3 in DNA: TGTGCCAGCAGCGCTAGCGGGGGGGACCAAGATACGCAGTATTTT. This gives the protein CASSASGGDQDTQYF.

CDR3 sequence: CASSVGLGGELFF. The DNA for the CDR3 is TGTGCCAGCAGCGTAGGTCTAGGCGGGGAGCTGTTTTTT. This chain connects TRBV9 to TRBJ2-2, with unresolved D. CDR1 SGDLS and CDR2 YYNGEE come from the germline V gene. CDR3 length: 13 amino acids. V gave up 0 bases and J gave up 7 bases, with 7 bases separating them.

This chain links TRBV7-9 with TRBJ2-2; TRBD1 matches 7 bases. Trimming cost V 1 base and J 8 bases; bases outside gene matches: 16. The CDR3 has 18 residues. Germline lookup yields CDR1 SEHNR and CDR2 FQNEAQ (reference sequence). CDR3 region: CASSLELLPGQPRGELFF. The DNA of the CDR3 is TGTGCCAGCAGCTTAGAGCTCTTACCGGGACAGCCCCGGGGGGAGCTGTTTTTT.

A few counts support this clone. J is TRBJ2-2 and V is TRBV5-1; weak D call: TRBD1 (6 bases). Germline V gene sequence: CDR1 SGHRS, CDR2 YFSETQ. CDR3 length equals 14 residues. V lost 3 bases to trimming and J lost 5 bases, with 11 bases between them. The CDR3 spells CASSSLGQTGELFF. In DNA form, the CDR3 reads TGCGCCAGCAGCTCCTTAGGACAGACCGGGGAGCTGTTTTTT.

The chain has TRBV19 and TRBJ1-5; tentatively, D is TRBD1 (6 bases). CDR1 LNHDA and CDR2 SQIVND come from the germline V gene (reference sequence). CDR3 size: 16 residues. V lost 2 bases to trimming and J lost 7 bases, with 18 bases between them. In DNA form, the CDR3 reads TGTGCCAGTAGTATACTACGGGGGGGCAGCCCCCAGCCCCAGCATTTT. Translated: CASSILRGGSPQPQHF.

CDR3 in DNA: TGTGCCACCAGCAGAGAATCGCTAGCTTCGAACACCGGGGAGCTGTTTTTT. Its translation: CATSRESLASNTGELFF. The chain combines TRBV15 with TRBJ2-2; D is possibly TRBD2 (5 bases). This CDR3 contains 17 residues. V was pared by 0 bases and J by 0 bases, with 11 bases between. Per the germline V gene, CDR1 is LNHNV and CDR2 is YYDKDF (reference sequence).

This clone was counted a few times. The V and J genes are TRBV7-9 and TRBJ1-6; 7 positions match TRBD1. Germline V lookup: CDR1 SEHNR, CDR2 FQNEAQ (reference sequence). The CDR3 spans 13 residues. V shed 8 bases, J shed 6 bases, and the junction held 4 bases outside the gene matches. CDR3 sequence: CASRDRGNSPLHF. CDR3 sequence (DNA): TGTGCCAGCCGGGACAGAGGTAATTCACCCCTCCACTTT.

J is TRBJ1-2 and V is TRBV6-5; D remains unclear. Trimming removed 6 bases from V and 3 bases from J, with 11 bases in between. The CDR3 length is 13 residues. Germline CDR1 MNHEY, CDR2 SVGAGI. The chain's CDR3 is CASSVREDYGYTF. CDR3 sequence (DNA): TGTGCCAGCAGCGTGAGGGAGGACTATGGCTACACCTTC.

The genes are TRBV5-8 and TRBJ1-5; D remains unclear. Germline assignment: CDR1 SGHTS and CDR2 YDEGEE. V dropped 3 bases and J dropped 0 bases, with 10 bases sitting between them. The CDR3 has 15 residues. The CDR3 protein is CASSSRPGSNQPQHF. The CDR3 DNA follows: TGTGCCAGCAGCTCCCGCCCCGGTAGCAATCAGCCCCAGCATTTT.

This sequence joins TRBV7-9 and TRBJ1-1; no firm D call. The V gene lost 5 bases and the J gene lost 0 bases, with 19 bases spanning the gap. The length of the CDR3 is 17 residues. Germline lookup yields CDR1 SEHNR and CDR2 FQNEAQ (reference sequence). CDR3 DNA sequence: TGTGCCAGCAGCCTTTCACGAGAACTAAACATGAACACTGAAGCTTTCTTT. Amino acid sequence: CASSLSRELNMNTEAFF.

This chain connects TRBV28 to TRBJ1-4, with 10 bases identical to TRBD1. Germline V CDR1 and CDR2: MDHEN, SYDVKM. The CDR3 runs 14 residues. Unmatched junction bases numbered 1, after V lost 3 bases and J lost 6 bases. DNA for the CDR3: TGTGCCAGCAGTTTCGGGACAGGGGATGAAAAACTGTTTTTT. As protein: CASSFGTGDEKLFF.

The CDR3: CASELAGRDTQYF. CDR3 bases: TGCGCCAGCGAACTAGCGGGACGAGATACGCAGTATTTT. V gene TRBV5-1 combines with J gene TRBJ2-3, with TRBD2 matching over 10 bases. From germline, CDR1 is SGHRS and CDR2 YFSETQ. The CDR3 has 13 amino acids. Trimming removed 7 bases from V and 5 bases from J; junction bases left unmatched: 4. Full variable domain (missing parts from reference TRBV5-1 and TRBJ2-3): KAGVTQTPRYLIKTRGQQVTLSCSPISGHRSVSWYQQTPGQGLQFLFEYFSETQRNKGNFPGRFSGRQFSNSRSEMNVSTLELGDSALYLCASELAGRDTQYFGPGTRLTVL.

The CDR3: CASSLDRGQNTEAFF. In DNA, the CDR3 is TGTGCCAGCAGCTTAGACAGGGGGCAGAACACTGAAGCTTTCTTT. The chain recombines TRBV7-2 with TRBJ1-1; 9 bases align to TRBD1. V lost 1 base, J lost 1 base, and 1 base stayed unmatched. The germline gives CDR1 SGHTA, CDR2 FQGNSA. The CDR3 is 15 residues long. Drawing the rest from reference TRBV7-2 and TRBJ1-1, the complete variable domain is GAGVSQSPSNKVTEKGKDVELRCDPISGHTALYWYRQSLGQGLEFLIYFQGNSAPDKSGLPSDRFSAERTGGSVSTLTIQRTQQEDSAVYLCASSLDRGQNTEAFFGQGTRLTVV.

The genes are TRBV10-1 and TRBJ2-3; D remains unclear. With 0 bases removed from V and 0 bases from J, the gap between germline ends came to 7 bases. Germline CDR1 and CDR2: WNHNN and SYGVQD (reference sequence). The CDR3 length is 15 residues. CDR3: CASSESSTSTDTQYF. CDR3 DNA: TGCGCCAGCAGTGAGTCGAGTACTAGCACAGATACGCAGTATTTT.

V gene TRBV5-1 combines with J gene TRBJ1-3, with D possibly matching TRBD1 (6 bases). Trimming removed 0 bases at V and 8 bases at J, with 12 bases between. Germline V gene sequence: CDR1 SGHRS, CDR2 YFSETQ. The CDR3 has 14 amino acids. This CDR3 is CASSLDRVRDTIYF. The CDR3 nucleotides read TGCGCCAGCAGCTTGGACAGGGTTAGAGACACCATATATTTT.

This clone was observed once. CDR3 residues: CASSEDLGTPNEKLFF. Written as DNA, the CDR3 is TGTGCCAGCAGTGAAGATCTTGGGACACCTAATGAAAAACTGTTTTTT. This chain links TRBV6-1 with TRBJ1-4, with D tentatively TRBD1 (6 bases). Germline loops: CDR1 MNHNS, CDR2 SASEGT. V was clipped by 1 base and J by 3 bases, with 12 bases between them. This CDR3 region has 16 residues.